This is a list of T cell receptor beta chains from one sample in a study of T cells in Graves' hyperthyroidism and ophthalmopathy. TCRdb passed the multiplex PCR reads through MiXCR, listing each CDR3 protein once. Here the sample spans approximately 380,000 distinct CDR3 sequences, over 12% being singletons. Source material: blood. The source of these receptors is a man aged 50 or older with Graves' ophthalmopathy. The CDR3 runs from the conserved cysteine through the conserved F or W. D genes are given only for firm matches. Only some rows state a clone size, as once, few, many or a class for expanded clones.

D gene: TRBD2; clone size: many; J gene: TRBJ2-7; V gene: TRBV14; CDR3 DNA: TGTGCCAGCAGCCAAGATCGCCGTGGTTGGCTAGCGGGACTGGGTCCCTACGAGCAGTACTTC; CDR3 protein: CASSQDRRGWLAGLGPYEQYF
D gene: TRBD1; clone size: many; J gene: TRBJ2-7; V gene: TRBV29-1; CDR3 DNA: TGCAGCGTTGCAGGGGGTCGTTCGTACGAGCAGTACTTC; CDR3 protein: CSVAGGRSYEQYF
D gene: TRBD2; clone size: many; J gene: TRBJ2-2; V gene: TRBV6-2/TRBV6-3; CDR3 DNA: TGTGCCAGCAAGCTAGCGGGAACCAACACCGGGGAGCTGTTTTTT; CDR3 protein: CASKLAGTNTGELFF
D gene: .; clone size: many; J gene: TRBJ2-1; V gene: TRBV2; CDR3 DNA: TGTGCCAGCAGTCCCGGACTTTCCTACAATGAGCAGTTCTTC; CDR3 protein: CASSPGLSYNEQFF
D gene: .; clone size: many; J gene: TRBJ2-2; V gene: TRBV5-1; CDR3 DNA: TGCGCCAGCAGCTTGGTTATTAGCGGTCGTACTGGGGAGCTGTTTTTT; CDR3 protein: CASSLVISGRTGELFF
D gene: .; clone size: many; J gene: TRBJ2-1; V gene: TRBV5-1; CDR3 DNA: TGCGCCAGCAGTCTCGGTGGAGGCTCCTACAATGAGCAGTTCTTC; CDR3 protein: CASSLGGGSYNEQFF
D gene: .; clone size: many; J gene: TRBJ1-1; V gene: TRBV2; CDR3 DNA: TGTGCCAGCATTCTCGCGGGACCCATGAACACTGAAGCTTTCTTT; CDR3 protein: CASILAGPMNTEAFF
D gene: TRBD1; clone size: many; J gene: TRBJ1-2; V gene: TRBV6-1; CDR3 DNA: TGTGCCAGCAGTCTATCCGGGACAGGTCAACTAGGTGGCTACACCTTC; CDR3 protein: CASSLSGTGQLGGYTF
D gene: .; clone size: few; J gene: TRBJ2-2; V gene: TRBV12-3/TRBV12-4; CDR3 DNA: TGTGCCAGCAGTGCCCTCAGGGACGCGAACACCGGGGAGCTGTTTTTT; CDR3 protein: CASSALRDANTGELFF
D gene: TRBD1; clone size: .; J gene: TRBJ1-4; V gene: TRBV5-1; CDR3 DNA: TGCGCCAGCAGCCAACAGGGGGCTGATGAAAAACTGTTTTTT; CDR3 protein: CASSQQGADEKLFF
D gene: TRBD2; clone size: many; J gene: TRBJ2-1; V gene: TRBV11-2; CDR3 DNA: TGTGCCAGCAGCTCAAGGACTAGCGGGAGGGTCGATGAGCAGTTCTTC; CDR3 protein: CASSSRTSGRVDEQFF
D gene: .; clone size: few; J gene: TRBJ1-5; V gene: TRBV16; CDR3 DNA: TGTGCCAGCAGCCACTCGCGTCCGGAGACCAATCAGCCCCAGCATTTT; CDR3 protein: CASSHSRPETNQPQHF
D gene: TRBD2; clone size: .; J gene: TRBJ2-1; V gene: TRBV7-9; CDR3 DNA: TGTGCCAGCAGCCCCAGACTAGCGGGATTATATGAGCAGTTCTTC; CDR3 protein: CASSPRLAGLYEQFF
D gene: .; clone size: few; J gene: TRBJ2-7; V gene: TRBV19; CDR3 DNA: TGTGCCAGTAGACCGACAGACACCTACGAGCAGTACTTC; CDR3 protein: CASRPTDTYEQYF
D gene: TRBD1; clone size: few; J gene: TRBJ1-5; V gene: TRBV10-3; CDR3 DNA: TGTGCCATCAGTGAGTCATCGGGCAGGGGGATCGGGCAGCCCCAGCATTTT; CDR3 protein: CAISESSGRGIGQPQHF
D gene: TRBD1; clone size: many; J gene: TRBJ2-3; V gene: TRBV5-1; CDR3 DNA: TGCGCCAGCAGCATTCTAGGGACAGGGAGTACAGATACGCAGTATTTT; CDR3 protein: CASSILGTGSTDTQYF
D gene: .; clone size: many; J gene: TRBJ2-5; V gene: TRBV7-9; CDR3 DNA: TGTGCCGGGCTAGCGACGAACCAAGAGACCCAGTACTTC; CDR3 protein: CAGLATNQETQYF
D gene: .; clone size: many; J gene: TRBJ2-4; V gene: TRBV3-1; CDR3 DNA: TGTGCCAGCAGCCAGAGGGACGTTCAGTACTTC; CDR3 protein: CASSQRDVQYF
D gene: TRBD2; clone size: few; J gene: TRBJ2-1; V gene: TRBV28; CDR3 DNA: TGTGCCAGCGGACAAGCCGGGACTAGCGGGAGTTATGAGCAGTTCTTC; CDR3 protein: CASGQAGTSGSYEQFF
D gene: TRBD2; clone size: many; J gene: TRBJ2-3; V gene: TRBV7-9; CDR3 DNA: TGTGCCAGCAGCTTAGATAGCGGGATGAGTGATACGCAGTATTTT; CDR3 protein: CASSLDSGMSDTQYF
D gene: .; clone size: many; J gene: TRBJ2-6; V gene: TRBV27; CDR3 DNA: TGTGCCAGCAGCCCGGTTGGGGCCAACGTCCTGACTTTC; CDR3 protein: CASSPVGANVLTF
D gene: TRBD2; clone size: .; J gene: TRBJ2-7; V gene: TRBV10-1; CDR3 DNA: TGCGCCAGCAGTGATCAACGACTAGCGGGTTCCTACGAGCAGTACTTC; CDR3 protein: CASSDQRLAGSYEQYF
D gene: TRBD2; clone size: many; J gene: TRBJ2-4; V gene: TRBV2; CDR3 DNA: TGTGCCAGCAGAGAACTAGCGGGAGACTCGTCCATTCAGTACTTC; CDR3 protein: CASRELAGDSSIQYF
D gene: TRBD2; clone size: few; J gene: TRBJ2-7; V gene: TRBV4-1; CDR3 DNA: TGCGCCAGCAGCCAGCTCGGGAGGGCCTACGAGCAGTACTTC; CDR3 protein: CASSQLGRAYEQYF
D gene: .; clone size: many; J gene: TRBJ1-2; V gene: TRBV3-1; CDR3 DNA: TGTGCCAGCAGCCAAGACTTAAGCTTCGGGGGTAACTATGGCTACACCTTC; CDR3 protein: CASSQDLSFGGNYGYTF
D gene: .; clone size: many; J gene: TRBJ2-1; V gene: TRBV30; CDR3 DNA: TGTGCCTGGAACAGACAGGTCATTAGTGAGCAGTTCTTC; CDR3 protein: CAWNRQVISEQFF
D gene: .; clone size: .; J gene: TRBJ1-6; V gene: TRBV2; CDR3 DNA: TGCACTAACGCGGTCACGGATAATTCACCCCTCCACTTT; CDR3 protein: CTNAVTDNSPLHF
D gene: .; clone size: many; J gene: TRBJ2-4; V gene: TRBV28; CDR3 DNA: TGTGCCAGCAGTTTGCCTCTAAACATTCAGTACTTC; CDR3 protein: CASSLPLNIQYF
D gene: .; clone size: many; J gene: TRBJ2-5; V gene: TRBV3-1; CDR3 DNA: TGTGCCAGCAGCCCCGCTCTATGGGAGACCCAGTACTTC; CDR3 protein: CASSPALWETQYF
D gene: .; clone size: few; J gene: TRBJ1-4; V gene: TRBV6-1; CDR3 DNA: TGTGCCAGCAGTTGGGAAAGGGGTTCTGAAAAACTGTTTTTT; CDR3 protein: CASSWERGSEKLFF
D gene: TRBD2; clone size: .; J gene: TRBJ2-3; V gene: TRBV7-2; CDR3 DNA: TGTGCCAGCAGCTCGACTAGCAGACTTAGCACAGATACGCAGTATTTT; CDR3 protein: CASSSTSRLSTDTQYF
D gene: .; clone size: many; J gene: TRBJ2-1; V gene: TRBV5-1; CDR3 DNA: TGCGCCAGCAGCGTAAGCGGAGGGCCATACAATGAGCAGTTCTTC; CDR3 protein: CASSVSGGPYNEQFF
D gene: .; clone size: .; J gene: TRBJ2-1; V gene: TRBV6-2/TRBV6-3; CDR3 DNA: TGTGCCAGCAGTTGGGCTACCGGGACGGGGGACTACAATGAGCAGTTCTTC; CDR3 protein: CASSWATGTGDYNEQFF
D gene: .; clone size: few; J gene: TRBJ2-7; V gene: TRBV7-6; CDR3 DNA: TGTGCCAGCAGCTTAGCAGCAAAAGATTCCTACGAGCAGTACTTC; CDR3 protein: CASSLAAKDSYEQYF
D gene: .; clone size: few; J gene: TRBJ1-6; V gene: TRBV28; CDR3 DNA: TGTGCCACCCAGGCACAGGCCCTCCACTTT; CDR3 protein: CATQAQALHF
D gene: .; clone size: .; J gene: TRBJ2-7; V gene: TRBV20-1; CDR3 DNA: TGCAGTGCTAGTGACCGACTAGGCTACGAGCAGTACTTC; CDR3 protein: CSASDRLGYEQYF
D gene: .; clone size: .; J gene: TRBJ2-5; V gene: TRBV11-2; CDR3 DNA: TGTGCCAGCTCAAAGGGAGCTGGGGAGACCCAGTACTTC; CDR3 protein: CASSKGAGETQYF
D gene: TRBD2; clone size: .; J gene: TRBJ2-3; V gene: TRBV24-1; CDR3 DNA: TGTGCCACCAGTGACCCACTAGCGGGAGTAGATACGCAGTATTTT; CDR3 protein: CATSDPLAGVDTQYF
D gene: TRBD1; clone size: many; J gene: TRBJ2-7; V gene: TRBV7-2; CDR3 DNA: TGTGCCAGCAGCAACAATGACAGGGACGTTCTAGACGAGCAGTACTTC; CDR3 protein: CASSNNDRDVLDEQYF
D gene: .; clone size: .; J gene: TRBJ1-4; V gene: TRBV6-1; CDR3 DNA: TGTGCCAGCAGGCGGGACCTACTTGCAACTAATGAAAAACTGTTTTTT; CDR3 protein: CASRRDLLATNEKLFF
D gene: .; clone size: many; J gene: TRBJ2-7; V gene: TRBV2; CDR3 DNA: TGTGCCAGCAGCCAACCCCAGGGGGGTGTTTGGTCCTACGAGCAGTACTTC; CDR3 protein: CASSQPQGGVWSYEQYF
D gene: TRBD2; clone size: .; J gene: TRBJ2-7; V gene: TRBV3-1; CDR3 DNA: TGTGCCAGCAGCCCTATGACTAGCGGGGGTACCTACGAGCAGTACTTC; CDR3 protein: CASSPMTSGGTYEQYF
D gene: TRBD2; clone size: few; J gene: TRBJ2-1; V gene: TRBV10-3; CDR3 DNA: TGTGCCATCAACGATGCGGGAGGGTACAATGAGCAGTTCTTC; CDR3 protein: CAINDAGGYNEQFF
D gene: .; clone size: many; J gene: TRBJ2-7; V gene: TRBV5-1; CDR3 DNA: TGCGCCAGCAGCTTCTCTGGCGGAGCCTCCTACGAGCAGTACTTC; CDR3 protein: CASSFSGGASYEQYF
D gene: .; clone size: few; J gene: TRBJ2-3; V gene: TRBV7-9; CDR3 DNA: TGTGCCAGCAACCCTCTAGCGCTTTCCACAGATACGCAGTATTTT; CDR3 protein: CASNPLALSTDTQYF
D gene: .; clone size: many; J gene: TRBJ2-1; V gene: TRBV27; CDR3 DNA: TGTGCCACGCGGCGAACTAGTCCATCCGATGAGCAGTTCTTC; CDR3 protein: CATRRTSPSDEQFF
D gene: TRBD1; clone size: .; J gene: TRBJ1-2; V gene: TRBV27; CDR3 DNA: TGTGCCAGCACCGCGGACAGGGTGTCTGGCTACACCTTC; CDR3 protein: CASTADRVSGYTF
D gene: .; clone size: few; J gene: TRBJ2-1; V gene: TRBV9; CDR3 DNA: TGTGCCAGCAGCGTAGTCGCGTTCAGCGCGGATGAGCAGTTCTTC; CDR3 protein: CASSVVAFSADEQFF
D gene: TRBD1; clone size: few; J gene: TRBJ1-2; V gene: TRBV2; CDR3 DNA: TGTGCCAGCAGCGCGGACAGGGGGGACTATGGCTACACCTTC; CDR3 protein: CASSADRGDYGYTF